Listed below are T cell receptor beta chains from one sample, sequenced in a study of cytomegalovirus exposure and HLA in healthy donors. Repertoires were generated with immunoSEQ multiplex PCR, while TCRdb's copy carries only in-frame clones and drops some. The sample holds roughly 190,000 clones; around four fifths are singletons and the top ten take 10% to 13%. The sequenced material came from PBMCs. The receptors originated from a woman in her forties or fifties in good health and CMV-seropositive. Each CDR3 is given with its conserved first and last residue. D genes are given only for firm matches. Clone size is not always given. Where it is, it says once, few, many or a class for expanded clones.

D gene	V gene	J gene	clone size	CDR3 protein	CDR3 DNA
TRBD2	TRBV27	TRBJ2-2	NA	CASSSLAGGPSGELFF	TGTGCCAGCAGTTCCTTAGCGGGGGGGCCCTCTGGGGAGCTGTTTTTT
NA	TRBV19	TRBJ2-1	once	CASRKADYQTEQFF	TGTGCCAGTAGGAAAGCGGACTACCAAACTGAGCAGTTCTTC
NA	TRBV5-5	TRBJ1-1	once	CASSVTGSTEAFF	TGTGCCAGCAGCGTAACAGGTAGCACTGAAGCTTTCTTT
TRBD1	TRBV7-8	TRBJ2-5	NA	CASSFTGGLETQYF	TGTGCCAGCAGCTTCACAGGGGGTCTTGAGACCCAGTACTTC
NA	TRBV27	TRBJ1-5	NA	CASSFLVGVGNQPQHF	TGTGCCAGCAGTTTCCTCGTAGGGGTTGGCAATCAGCCCCAGCATTTT
NA	TRBV4-1	TRBJ1-1	NA	CASSQDPTGLNTEAFF	TGCGCCAGCAGCCAAGATCCGACAGGACTGAACACTGAAGCTTTCTTT
TRBD1	TRBV28	TRBJ1-1	once	CASSLDRVWPEAFF	TGTGCCAGCAGTTTAGACAGGGTGTGGCCTGAAGCTTTCTTT
TRBD1	TRBV6-1	TRBJ2-5	NA	CASSEARQGQQETQYF	TGTGCCAGCAGTGAAGCCCGACAGGGACAGCAAGAGACCCAGTACTTC
NA	TRBV12-2	TRBJ2-5	few	CASRSQTQEGLAGAYQETQYF	TGTGCAAGTCGCTCACAAACCCAAGAGGGGCTAGCGGGGGCCTACCAAGAGACCCAGTACTTC
NA	TRBV7-9	TRBJ2-7	NA	CASSSERQDSSYEQYF	TGTGCCAGCAGCTCAGAAAGACAGGATTCCTCCTACGAGCAGTACTTC
NA	TRBV28	TRBJ1-2	NA	CASSTGSGGYTF	TGTGCCAGCAGCACAGGGAGTGGGGGCTACACCTTC
NA	TRBV6-1	TRBJ2-5	NA	CASSDPAFSDSYEETQYF	TGTGCCAGCAGTGATCCCGCATTCTCGGACAGCTATGAAGAGACCCAGTACTTC
NA	TRBV5-6	TRBJ2-3	NA	CASSLEPGADTQYF	TGTGCCAGCAGCTTGGAACCGGGGGCAGATACGCAGTATTTT
NA	TRBV7-8	TRBJ1-6	NA	CASSLQNNSPLHF	TGTGCCAGCAGCTTACAAAATAATTCACCCCTCCACTTT
TRBD1	TRBV10-3	TRBJ1-5	NA	CAISSGQGYNQPQHF	TGTGCCATCAGCTCGGGACAGGGTTACAATCAGCCCCAGCATTTT
NA	TRBV15	TRBJ2-7	NA	CATSSNRDLTYEQYF	TGTGCCACCAGCAGCAACCGGGACTTAACCTACGAGCAGTACTTC
TRBD1	TRBV7-2	TRBJ2-2	NA	CASSFRQGTYTGELFF	TGTGCCAGCAGCTTCCGACAGGGGACTTACACCGGGGAGCTGTTTTTT
NA	TRBV6-1	TRBJ1-6	NA	CASSSGEGNSPLHF	TGTGCCAGCAGTTCAGGGGAGGGTAATTCACCCCTCCACTTT
TRBD2	TRBV5-1	TRBJ2-7	NA	CASSFGGDSPYEQYF	TGCGCCAGCAGCTTCGGGGGGGACTCCCCCTACGAGCAGTACTTC
NA	TRBV28	TRBJ2-7	NA	CASSDRSSYEQYF	TGTGCCAGCAGCGACAGGAGCTCCTACGAGCAGTACTTC
TRBD2	TRBV7-7	TRBJ2-1	NA	CASSPGRGGVGNEQFF	TGTGCCAGCAGCCCCGGGCGGGGGGGCGTCGGGAATGAGCAGTTCTTC
NA	TRBV7-2	TRBJ1-3	NA	CASSLGHPSAGNTIYF	TGTGCCAGCAGCTTAGGACACCCTTCGGCGGGAAACACCATATATTTT
TRBD1	TRBV5-8	TRBJ1-2	NA	CASSTGQGMDGYTF	TGTGCCAGCAGCACGGGACAGGGAATGGATGGCTACACCTTC
NA	TRBV10-2	TRBJ1-4	NA	CASSEPRGRGGEKLFF	TGCGCCAGCAGTGAGCCTAGAGGTAGGGGAGGTGAAAAACTGTTTTTT
TRBD1	TRBV18	TRBJ2-3	NA	CASSPPGQGVVGTQYF	TGTGCCAGCTCACCTCCGGGACAGGGTGTTGTGGGTACGCAGTATTTT
NA	TRBV4-2	TRBJ1-5	NA	CASSQDVAAGSQPQHF	TGTGCCAGCAGCCAAGATGTTGCGGCAGGGTCTCAGCCCCAGCATTTT
TRBD2	TRBV7-9	TRBJ2-3	NA	CASSFLTSGAGTDTQYF	TGTGCCAGCAGCTTTTTGACTAGCGGGGCGGGCACAGATACGCAGTATTTT
TRBD2	TRBV7-4	TRBJ2-5	once	CASSSRAGGVYQETQYF	TGTGCCAGCAGCTCGAGAGCGGGGGGCGTGTACCAAGAGACCCAGTACTTC
NA	TRBV11-2	TRBJ1-2	NA	CASSLPRDTNYGYTF	TGTGCCAGCAGCTTACCCAGGGATACTAACTATGGCTACACCTTC
TRBD1	TRBV5-1	TRBJ1-6	NA	CASSETGFESPLHF	TGCGCCAGCAGCGAGACAGGGTTTGAATCACCCCTCCACTTT
NA	TRBV6-6	TRBJ1-5	few	CASSYSVVQGNQPQHF	TGTGCCAGCAGTTACTCGGTGGTACAGGGCAATCAGCCCCAGCATTTT
NA	TRBV5-8	TRBJ1-2	few	CASTLRTNNNYGYTF	TGTGCCAGCACCCTTCGGACAAATAATAACTATGGCTACACCTTC
NA	TRBV15	TRBJ1-4	NA	CATSNTWTANEKLFF	TGTGCCACCAGTAATACGTGGACAGCAAATGAAAAACTGTTTTTT
NA	TRBV6-1	TRBJ1-1	NA	CASSELAGVNTEAFF	TGTGCCAGCAGTGAATTGGCAGGGGTGAACACTGAAGCTTTCTTT
TRBD1	TRBV27	TRBJ1-1	once	CASSWAGGKTEAFF	TGTGCCAGCAGTTGGGCAGGGGGGAAGACTGAAGCTTTCTTT
TRBD1	TRBV30	TRBJ2-5	NA	CAWSAGGLYQETQYF	TGTGCCTGGAGTGCAGGGGGCTTGTACCAAGAGACCCAGTACTTC
TRBD2	TRBV4-3	TRBJ2-1	once	CASSQDRTSGGAKQSRFF	TGCGCCAGCAGCCAAGATCGGACTAGCGGGGGGGCCAAGCAATCGCGGTTCTTC
NA	TRBV13	TRBJ2-1	NA	CASRQSLGWEQFF	TGTGCCAGCAGACAATCACTAGGGTGGGAGCAGTTCTTC
NA	TRBV6-1	TRBJ1-4	NA	CASSEVPVGATNEKLFF	TGTGCCAGCAGTGAAGTCCCGGTTGGAGCAACTAATGAAAAACTGTTTTTT
NA	TRBV5-1	TRBJ2-7	NA	CASSLAGTYEQYF	TGCGCCAGCAGCTTGGCAGGAACCTACGAGCAGTACTTC
NA	TRBV27	TRBJ2-3	NA	CASSLAERDTQYF	TGTGCCAGCAGCCTCGCCGAGAGAGATACGCAGTATTTT
TRBD1	TRBV7-9	TRBJ2-1	NA	CASIIPGQTYNEQFF	TGTGCCAGCATCATCCCGGGACAGACCTACAATGAGCAGTTCTTC
NA	TRBV4-3	TRBJ1-5	NA	CASSQDRVGNQPQHF	TGCGCCAGCAGCCAAGATCGGGTTGGCAATCAGCCCCAGCATTTT
TRBD1	TRBV4-1	TRBJ1-6	NA	CASSPGQDPYNSPLHF	TGCGCCAGCAGCCCTGGACAGGACCCTTATAATTCACCCCTCCACTTT
NA	TRBV9	TRBJ2-2	NA	CASRPAGWDTGELFF	TGTGCCAGCAGGCCGGCAGGTTGGGACACCGGGGAGCTGTTTTTT
NA	TRBV10-1	TRBJ2-7	NA	CASSESSEGGEQYF	TGCGCCAGCAGTGAATCTTCAGAGGGAGGCGAGCAGTACTTC
NA	TRBV7-2	TRBJ1-4	NA	CASSYRPGDEKLFF	TGTGCCAGCAGCTACAGGCCTGGGGATGAAAAACTGTTTTTT